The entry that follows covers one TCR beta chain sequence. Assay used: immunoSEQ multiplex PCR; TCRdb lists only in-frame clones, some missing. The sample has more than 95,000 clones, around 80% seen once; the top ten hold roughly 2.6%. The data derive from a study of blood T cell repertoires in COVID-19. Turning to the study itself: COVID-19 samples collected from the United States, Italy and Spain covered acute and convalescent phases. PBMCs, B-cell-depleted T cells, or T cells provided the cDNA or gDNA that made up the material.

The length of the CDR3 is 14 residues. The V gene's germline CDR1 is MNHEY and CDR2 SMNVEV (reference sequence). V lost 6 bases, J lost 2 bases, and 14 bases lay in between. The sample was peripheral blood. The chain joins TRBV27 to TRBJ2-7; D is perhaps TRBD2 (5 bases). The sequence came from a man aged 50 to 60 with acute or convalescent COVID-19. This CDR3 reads CASSSGLGTYEQYF. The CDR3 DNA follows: TGTGCCAGCAGCTCCGGACTGGGCACCTACGAGCAGTACTTC.